Each of the 31 T cell receptor beta chains below was sequenced from the same sample in a study of shared clonotypes between healthy human individuals. CD8 cells classed as naive were CD45RO-negative and positively selected for CCR7, excluding terminally differentiated effector memory CD45RA+ cells. The method was immunoSEQ multiplex PCR; TCRdb's version includes in-frame clones alone and lacks a portion of them. The sample has about 2.2 million clones; just under 95% are singletons. The sample was naive CD8+ T cells from PBMCs. Receptors originate from a man between 18 and 35 years old in good health. Some clones in this sample may be carry-over from other donors' samples.

This chain links TRBV4-3 with TRBJ2-7, with 7 bases matching TRBD2. Trimming removed 5 bases from V and 3 bases from J; junction bases left unmatched: 7. The CDR3 contains 14 residues. Germline V gene lookup returns CDR1 LGHNA and CDR2 YSLEER. CDR3 protein: CASSAAGGSYEQYF. CDR3 in DNA: TGCGCCAGCAGCGCTGCCGGCGGGAGCTACGAGCAGTACTTC.

This clone has just one count. The chain uses TRBV5-6 and TRBJ2-3; 10 bases map to TRBD1. The CDR3 length is 15 residues. The germline gives CDR1 SGHDT, CDR2 YYEEEE. J gave up 2 bases and V 4 bases, and 4 bases lay outside the gene matches. CDR3 sequence reads: CASSLGTGDTDTQYF. CDR3 coding DNA: TGTGCCAGCAGCCTCGGGACAGGGGACACAGATACGCAGTATTTT.

The chain links TRBV6-1 to TRBJ2-2; tentatively, D is TRBD2 (5 bases). V was trimmed by 6 bases and J by 4 bases, leaving 15 bases between them. Germline-derived CDR1 and CDR2 are MNHNS and SASEGT. The CDR3 covers 15 residues. The CDR3 nucleotides read TGTGCCAGCAGCGTAGCGTCCCGCCGCACCGGGGAGCTGTTTTTT. It encodes CASSVASRRTGELFF.

This sequence joins TRBV7-9 and TRBJ2-7; D ambiguous. Trimming shortened V by 3 bases and J by 3 bases, and 9 bases separated the two germline ends. The CDR3 sequence is 13 residues long. Per the germline V gene, CDR1 is SEHNR and CDR2 is FQNEAQ (reference sequence). CDR3 DNA sequence: TGTGCCAGCAGCTTCCCCAGAAGCTACGAGCAGTACTTC. This gives the protein CASSFPRSYEQYF.

V gene TRBV5-6 combines with J gene TRBJ1-2, with unresolved D. The CDR3 contains 13 residues. Germline V gene sequence: CDR1 SGHDT, CDR2 YYEEEE. V lost 7 bases, J lost 4 bases, and 14 bases lay in between. The CDR3 nucleotides read TGTGCCAGCTATAGTCGAAAGACCTATGGCTACACCTTC. Its protein is CASYSRKTYGYTF.

As to this clone: The same CDR3 is also encoded by other DNA sequences in this sample. The genes are TRBV27 and TRBJ1-1; TRBD1 is a possible D gene (6 bases). With 1 base removed from V and 3 bases from J, the gap between germline ends came to 9 bases. Germline values: CDR1 MNHEY, CDR2 SMNVEV (reference sequence). This CDR3 has 14 residues. CDR3 in DNA: TGTGCCAGCAGTTTATGGGGGCGGGACACTGAAGCTTTCTTT. Translating it yields CASSLWGRDTEAFF.

The chain employs TRBV29-1 and TRBJ2-1; 14 bases are shared with TRBD2. The J segment lost 0 bases and the V segment lost 7 bases, leaving 5 bases of the junction unmatched. This CDR3 has 16 amino acids. The germline gives CDR1 SQVTM, CDR2 ANQGSEA. CDR3 sequence: CSGGGLAGASYNEQFF. For the CDR3, the DNA is TGCAGCGGCGGGGGACTAGCGGGGGCCTCCTACAATGAGCAGTTCTTC.

Comment on this clone: The same CDR3 is also encoded by other DNA sequences in this sample. V usage is TRBV27 and J usage is TRBJ1-1; D gene uncertain. Trimming shortened V by 5 bases and J by 0 bases, and 13 bases separated the two germline ends. Germline V gene sequence: CDR1 MNHEY, CDR2 SMNVEV (reference sequence). The CDR3 loop spans 15 amino acids. As DNA, the CDR3 is TGTGCCAGCAGTCTCGCGCGACGGTTGAACACTGAAGCTTTCTTT. This encodes CASSLARRLNTEAFF.

The V call is TRBV7-9, the J call TRBJ2-2; 8 positions agree with TRBD2. J lost 3 bases, V lost 6 bases, and 12 bases had no gene match. Germline V gene lookup returns CDR1 SEHNR and CDR2 FQNEAQ (reference sequence). The CDR3 length is 17 residues. The CDR3 DNA reads TGTGCCAGCAGTTCCAACCCGGGACTAGAGGACACCGGGGAGCTGTTTTTT. It translates to CASSSNPGLEDTGELFF.

Remarks on this clone: At one end the junction does not follow the germline gene, possibly because of a read error. The CDR3 is CATSLLGGGGQETQYF. For the CDR3, the DNA is TGTGCCACTAGTCTGCTAGGGGGTGGAGGGCAGGAGACCCAGTACTTC. V and J are TRBV19 and TRBJ2-5; D could derive from TRBD1 or TRBD2 (6 bases each). CDR3 length: 16 amino acids. Germline CDR1 is LNHDA and CDR2 is SQIVND (reference sequence).

V gene TRBV7-9 combines with J gene TRBJ2-1, with 12 bases lining up with TRBD2. Unmatched junction bases numbered 9, after V lost 2 bases and J lost 1 base. CDR3 length: 19 amino acids. Per the germline V gene, CDR1 is SEHNR and CDR2 is FQNEAQ (reference sequence). The CDR3 DNA is TGTGCCAGCAGCTTACTCTTTTTGACTAGCGGGAGTTCCTACAATGAGCAGTTCTTC. Encoded protein: CASSLLFLTSGSSYNEQFF.

The J gene is TRBJ1-5, the V gene TRBV27; 7 positions agree with TRBD1. V trimming: 5 bases; J trimming: 4 bases; junction bases outside the gene matches: 17. Germline V gene lookup returns CDR1 MNHEY and CDR2 SMNVEV (reference sequence). This CDR3 comprises 18 residues. The CDR3 reads CASSATTALTGWNQPQHF. CDR3 coding DNA: TGTGCCAGCAGTGCCACAACGGCCCTGACAGGGTGGAATCAGCCCCAGCATTTT.

This rearrangement joins TRBV9 to TRBJ1-4, with 10 bases matching TRBD1. The CDR3 extends over 15 amino acids. Germline trimming cut 3 bases from V and 3 bases from J; bases unmatched to any gene: 2. The germline V gene has CDR1 SGDLS and CDR2 YYNGEE. The CDR3 region has the DNA TGTGCCAGCAGCGGACAGGGGGCGCCTAATGAAAAACTGTTTTTT. Its translation is CASSGQGAPNEKLFF.

The V call is TRBV7-9, the J call TRBJ2-7, with TRBD2 matching 8 bases. With 5 bases clipped from V and 5 bases from J, the junction kept 8 bases outside the gene matches. Germline CDR1 and CDR2: SEHNR and FQNEAQ (reference sequence). This CDR3 has 14 residues. CDR3 in amino acids: CASSLGTRFHEQYF. CDR3 in DNA: TGTGCCAGCAGCCTAGGGACTAGATTCCACGAGCAGTACTTC.

The chain links TRBV7-8 to TRBJ2-7, with D perhaps matching TRBD2 (5 bases). Trimming removed 2 bases from V and 2 bases from J, with 10 bases in between. From germline, CDR1 is SGHVS and CDR2 FQNEAQ. The CDR3 runs to 14 residues. The chain's CDR3 is CASSLLVAPYEQYF. In DNA, the CDR3 is TGTGCCAGCAGCTTATTGGTAGCGCCCTACGAGCAGTACTTC.

This chain joins TRBV7-9 and TRBJ2-2, with a tentative D call TRBD2 (5 bases). The CDR3 runs 13 residues. The germline CDR1 and CDR2 sequences are SEHNR and FQNEAQ (reference sequence). The V and J ends lost 10 bases and 3 bases respectively, with 12 bases between them. The CDR3 is CATPEADTGELFF. In DNA form, the CDR3 reads TGTGCCACCCCGGAAGCGGACACCGGGGAGCTGTTTTTT.

The chain recombines TRBV5-8 with TRBJ2-7, with D hard to call. V was shortened by 4 bases and J by 5 bases, with 19 bases between the two germline ends. This CDR3 has 15 residues. Germline V lookup: CDR1 SGHTS, CDR2 YDEGEE. For the CDR3, the DNA is TGTGCCAGCAGCCCGTGGCCGCGCGGACCCCACGAGCAGTACTTC. It specifies CASSPWPRGPHEQYF.

V gene TRBV27 combines with J gene TRBJ2-3; D call uncertain. The CDR3 covers 15 residues. Germline V gives CDR1 MNHEY, CDR2 SMNVEV (reference sequence). Trimming took 4 bases from V and 2 from J, leaving 13 bases between them. The CDR3 DNA is TGTGCCAGCAGTTCAAACGGAGAAATCACAGATACGCAGTATTTT. Its translation is CASSSNGEITDTQYF.

The count of this clone is one. This chain connects TRBV6-5 to TRBJ1-4; 10 bases map to TRBD1. After removal of 8 bases from V and 8 bases from J, the junction contained 5 bases not matched to a gene. Germline V gene data show CDR1 as MNHEY and CDR2 as SVGAGI. This CDR3 spans 13 amino acids. This chain's CDR3 is CASGGQGNEKLFF. CDR3 DNA: TGTGCCAGCGGGGGACAGGGGAACGAAAAACTGTTTTTT.

The rearrangement joins TRBV6-1 to TRBJ2-1; TRBD2 might be the D (5 bases). With 6 bases removed from V and 7 bases from J, the gap between germline ends came to 13 bases. The CDR3 is 13 amino acids. CDR1 and CDR2 from the germline V gene are MNHNS and SASEGT. The DNA for the CDR3 is TGTGCCAGCAGAGTCCCTAGCTGGAATGAGCAGTTCTTC. Its translation is CASRVPSWNEQFF.

The CDR3 nucleotides read TGTGCCAGCTCACCACCGGGACGGCTTACTAACTATGGCTACACCTTC. Protein: CASSPPGRLTNYGYTF. V is TRBV18 and J is TRBJ1-2, with TRBD1 as a possible D gene (5 bases). The V and J ends lost 0 bases and 0 bases respectively, with 11 bases between them. The CDR3 contains 16 residues. In germline, CDR1 is KGHSH, CDR2 LQKENI.

The CDR3 loop is CASSSRDSSGANVLTF. The CDR3, as DNA: TGTGCCAGCAGCTCCCGGGACAGCTCTGGGGCCAACGTCCTGACTTTC. This chain links TRBV7-6 with TRBJ2-6; 7 bases align to TRBD1. Germline CDR1 SGHVS, CDR2 FNYEAQ. V shed 4 bases and J 0 bases; nucleotides not matched to a gene: 3. The CDR3 extends over 16 amino acids.

This clone has a single count. The chain has TRBV4-3 and TRBJ1-1; TRBD1 might be the D (5 bases). CDR1 is LGHNA, CDR2 YSLEER, per germline. The CDR3 covers 15 residues. The ends were cut back, 3 bases at V and 5 bases at J, with 16 bases in the middle. The CDR3 DNA follows: TGCGCCAGCAGCCATAATACCGGGGCGAGGACTGAAGCTTTCTTT. Its translation: CASSHNTGARTEAFF.

The V call is TRBV28, the J call TRBJ1-1; D is ambiguous. The CDR3 loop spans 17 amino acids. Germline V lookup: CDR1 MDHEN, CDR2 SYDVKM. Trimming stripped 2 bases from V and 1 base from J, with 17 bases between. The CDR3 loop reads CASSLLGSELGNTEAFF. In nucleotides, the CDR3 is TGTGCCAGCAGTTTACTTGGCAGCGAACTGGGGAACACTGAAGCTTTCTTT. Full variable domain (rest looked up from reference TRBV28 and TRBJ1-1): DVKVTQSSRYLVKRTGEKVFLECVQDMDHENMFWYRQDPGLGLRLIYFSYDVKMKEKGDIPEGYSVSREKKERFSLILESASTNQTSMYLCASSLLGSELGNTEAFFGQGTRLTVV.

V is TRBV14 and J is TRBJ1-1; D possibly corresponds to TRBD1 (6 bases). This CDR3 spans 13 amino acids. Germline loops: CDR1 SGHDN, CDR2 FVKESK. Trimming pared 5 bases from V and 5 bases from J, leaving 12 bases between. CDR3 protein: CASSMDSRTEAFF. The CDR3 DNA reads TGTGCCAGCAGCATGGACAGTCGGACTGAAGCTTTCTTT.

The CDR3 sequence is CASSLGRLAAYEQYF. The CDR3 coding sequence is TGTGCCAGCAGCTTAGGGAGACTAGCGGCTTACGAGCAGTACTTC. The rearrangement joins TRBV13 to TRBJ2-7; 9 bases align to TRBD2. With 0 bases clipped from V and 4 bases from J, the junction kept 4 bases outside the gene matches. This CDR3 is 15 amino acids long. Per the germline V gene, CDR1 is PRHDT and CDR2 is FYEKMQ (reference sequence).

The J gene is TRBJ1-3, the V gene TRBV9; D is possibly TRBD1 (5 bases). CDR1 is SGDLS and CDR2 is YYNGEE in the germline V gene. Trimming cost V 4 bases and J 2 bases, with 13 bases left between them. CDR3 length: 15 residues. CDR3 amino acids: CASSSRGLAGNTIYF. Here the CDR3 DNA reads TGTGCCAGCAGCTCAAGGGGTCTAGCTGGAAACACCATATATTTT.

This sequence joins TRBV6-6 and TRBJ2-5, with D perhaps matching TRBD1 (5 bases). Trimming left V 2 bases short and J 7 bases short, with 17 bases between. The germline CDR1 and CDR2 sequences are MNHNY and SVGAGI (reference sequence). This CDR3 contains 15 residues. Here the CDR3 reads CASSYRPDHQGTQYF. In DNA form, the CDR3 reads TGTGCCAGCAGTTACCGGCCCGATCACCAGGGGACCCAGTACTTC.

This rearrangement joins TRBV15 to TRBJ2-2; D call uncertain. Germline V lookup: CDR1 LNHNV, CDR2 YYDKDF (reference sequence). V gave up 5 bases and J gave up 6 bases, with 10 bases separating them. The CDR3 contains 13 residues. The CDR3 DNA reads as TGTGCCACCAGCGACCGCCGACCCGGGGAGCTGTTTTTT. This encodes CATSDRRPGELFF. Full variable domain (remainder filled in from reference TRBV15 and TRBJ2-2): DAMVIQNPRYQVTQFGKPVTLSCSQTLNHNVMYWYQQKSSQAPKLLFHYYDKDFNNEADTPDNFQSRRPNTSFCFLDIRSPGLGDTAMYLCATSDRRPGELFFGEGSRLTVL.

This chain joins TRBV7-2 and TRBJ1-1, with D perhaps matching TRBD1 (6 bases). Trimming cost V 2 bases and J 1 base, with 14 bases left between them. CDR1 is SGHTA, CDR2 FQGNSA, per germline. The CDR3 contains 16 residues. The CDR3 protein is CASSLSYRTANTEAFF. The DNA of the CDR3 is TGTGCCAGCAGCTTATCTTATCGGACAGCGAACACTGAAGCTTTCTTT.

The chain is built from TRBV27 and TRBJ2-1; no firm D call. Trimming took 3 bases from V and 6 from J, leaving 12 bases between them. The V gene's germline CDR1 is MNHEY and CDR2 SMNVEV (reference sequence). The CDR3 has 14 residues. The CDR3 here is CASSFFNRANEQFF. CDR3 nucleotides: TGTGCCAGCAGTTTCTTTAATAGGGCCAATGAGCAGTTCTTC.